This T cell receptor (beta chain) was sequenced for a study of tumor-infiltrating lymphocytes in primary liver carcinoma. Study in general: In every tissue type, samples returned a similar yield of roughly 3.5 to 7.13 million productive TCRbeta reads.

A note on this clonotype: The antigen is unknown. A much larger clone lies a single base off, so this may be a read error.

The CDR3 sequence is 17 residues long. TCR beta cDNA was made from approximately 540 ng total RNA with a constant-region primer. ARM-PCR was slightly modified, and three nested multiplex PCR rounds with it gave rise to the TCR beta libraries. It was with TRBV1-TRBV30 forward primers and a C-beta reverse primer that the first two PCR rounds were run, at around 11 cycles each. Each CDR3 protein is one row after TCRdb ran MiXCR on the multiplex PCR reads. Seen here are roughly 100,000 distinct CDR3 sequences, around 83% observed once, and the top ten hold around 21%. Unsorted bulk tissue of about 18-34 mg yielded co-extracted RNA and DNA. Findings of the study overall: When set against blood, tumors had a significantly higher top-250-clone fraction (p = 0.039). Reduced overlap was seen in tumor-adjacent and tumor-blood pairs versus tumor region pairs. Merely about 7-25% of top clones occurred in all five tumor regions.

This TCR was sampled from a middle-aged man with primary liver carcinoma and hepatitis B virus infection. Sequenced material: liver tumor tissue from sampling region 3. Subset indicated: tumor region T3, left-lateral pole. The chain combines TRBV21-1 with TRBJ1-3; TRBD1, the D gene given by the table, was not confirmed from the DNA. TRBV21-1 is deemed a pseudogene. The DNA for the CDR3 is TGTGCCAGCAGCATAGCTCTACAGGGGGCGTCTGAAAACACCATATATTTT. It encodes CASSIALQGASENTIYF.